This TCR beta chain was captured by sequencing in a study of cytomegalovirus exposure and HLA in healthy donors. The PCR had 60 Vbeta and 13 Jbeta primers. Generated by immunoSEQ multiplex PCR, the TCRdb table keeps only in-frame clones and is missing some. Among under 150,000 clones, approximately 82% were seen once, and the ten largest hold less than 1.5%. The V end was cut by 0 bases, the J end by 2 bases, with 6 bases between. The CDR3 is made up of 13 amino acids. Germline V lookup: CDR1 SGHRS, CDR2 YFSETQ. Sequencing was carried out using PBMCs. This sequence was found in a man aged 25-45 years in good health and CMV-seropositive. The chain uses TRBV5-1 and TRBJ2-7; D perhaps matches TRBD1 (6 bases). The CDR3 reads CASSLEGAYEQYF. The CDR3 coding sequence is TGCGCCAGCAGCTTGGAGGGGGCCTACGAGCAGTACTTC.